This T cell receptor (beta chain) was sequenced for a study of post-analysis software for immune sequencing data. General study findings and limits: Among roughly 5 TRBV segments more frequent in patients than controls were TRBV5-6, TRBV5-1 and TRBV20-1. Co-batched samples clustered tightly together by F measure.

In germline, CDR1 is DFQATT, CDR2 SNEGSKA (reference sequence). With V trimmed by 5 bases and J by 1 base, 10 bases remained unmatched. CDR3 length: 15 amino acids. This clonotype has just a few counts. Antigen: not known. Each TCR beta cDNA library carried unique molecular identifiers. TCRdb passed the PCR reads through MiXCR, listing each CDR3 protein once. The top ten clones hold over 1.5% of a sample with 550,000 to 700,000 distinct CDR3 sequences, roughly 47% of them seen once. The chain recombines TRBV20-1 with TRBJ1-1; TRBD1 matches at 7 bases. The sequenced material came from blood. This TCR derives from a girl between 10 and 17 years old with multiple sclerosis. As DNA, the CDR3 is TGCAGTGCTTTGGATTCGGGACAGCAGAACACTGAAGCTTTCTTT. Amino acid sequence: CSALDSGQQNTEAFF.